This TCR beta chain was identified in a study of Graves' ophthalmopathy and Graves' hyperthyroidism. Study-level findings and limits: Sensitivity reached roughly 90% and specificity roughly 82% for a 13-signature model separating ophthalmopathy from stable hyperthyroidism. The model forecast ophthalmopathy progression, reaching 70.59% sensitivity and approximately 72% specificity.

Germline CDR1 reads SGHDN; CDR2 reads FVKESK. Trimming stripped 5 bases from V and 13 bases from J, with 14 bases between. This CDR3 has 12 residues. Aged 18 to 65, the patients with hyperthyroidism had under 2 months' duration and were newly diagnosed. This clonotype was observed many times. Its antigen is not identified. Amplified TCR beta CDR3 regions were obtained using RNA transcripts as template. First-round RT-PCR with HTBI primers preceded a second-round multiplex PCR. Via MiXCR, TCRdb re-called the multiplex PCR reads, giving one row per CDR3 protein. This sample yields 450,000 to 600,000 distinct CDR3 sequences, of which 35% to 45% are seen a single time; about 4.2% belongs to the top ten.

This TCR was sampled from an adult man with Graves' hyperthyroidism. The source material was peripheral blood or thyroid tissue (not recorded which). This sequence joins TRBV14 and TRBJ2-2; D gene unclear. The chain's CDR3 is CASSEGQSRLFF. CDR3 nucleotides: TGTGCCAGCAGCGAAGGGCAATCACGGCTGTTTTTT. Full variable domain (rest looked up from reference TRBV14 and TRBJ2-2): EAGVTQFPSHSVIEKGQTVTLRCDPISGHDNLYWYRRVMGKEIKFLLHFVKESKQDESGMPNNRFLAERTGGTYSTLKVQPAELEDSGVYFCASSEGQSRLFFGEGSRLTVL.